This T cell receptor (beta chain) was sequenced for a study of blood T cell repertoires in COVID-19. Losses at the gene ends were 5 bases for V and 5 bases for J; bases not matched to a gene: 15. CDR1 and CDR2 (germline): SGHTA, FQGTGA. This CDR3 spans 17 amino acids. Per the original methods: Reference gene primer amplification gave nucleated cell count estimates. Profiling relied on immunoSEQ multiplex PCR, and the TCRdb table lists in-frame clones only, not all of them. The D gene and trimming were derived from the DNA, and the V and J assignments and clone size from that table. Of 250,000 or so clones in the sample, approximately 86% were seen once.

J is TRBJ2-1 and V is TRBV7-3; the match to TRBD2 covers 7 bases. The sequence was obtained from a woman aged 55-70 years with COVID-19, enrolled during active disease. The source material was peripheral blood. The CDR3 nucleotides read TGTGCCAGCAGCCCGAGTGGCGGGAGAAAATGGGACAATGAGCAGTTCTTC. It codes for CASSPSGGRKWDNEQFF.